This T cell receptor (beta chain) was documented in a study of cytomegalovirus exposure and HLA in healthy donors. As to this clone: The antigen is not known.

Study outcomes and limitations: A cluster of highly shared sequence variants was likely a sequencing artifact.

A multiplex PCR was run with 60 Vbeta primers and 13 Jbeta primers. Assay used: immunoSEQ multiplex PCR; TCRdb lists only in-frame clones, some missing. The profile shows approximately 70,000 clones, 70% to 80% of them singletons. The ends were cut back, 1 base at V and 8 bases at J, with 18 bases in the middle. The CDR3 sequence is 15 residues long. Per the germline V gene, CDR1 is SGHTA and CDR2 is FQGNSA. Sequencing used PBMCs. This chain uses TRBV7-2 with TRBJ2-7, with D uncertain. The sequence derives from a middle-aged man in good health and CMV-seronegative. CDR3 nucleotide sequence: TGTGCCAGCAGCTTAGATGTGAGAGCATCTAGTAAGCAGTACTTC. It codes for CASSLDVRASSKQYF.